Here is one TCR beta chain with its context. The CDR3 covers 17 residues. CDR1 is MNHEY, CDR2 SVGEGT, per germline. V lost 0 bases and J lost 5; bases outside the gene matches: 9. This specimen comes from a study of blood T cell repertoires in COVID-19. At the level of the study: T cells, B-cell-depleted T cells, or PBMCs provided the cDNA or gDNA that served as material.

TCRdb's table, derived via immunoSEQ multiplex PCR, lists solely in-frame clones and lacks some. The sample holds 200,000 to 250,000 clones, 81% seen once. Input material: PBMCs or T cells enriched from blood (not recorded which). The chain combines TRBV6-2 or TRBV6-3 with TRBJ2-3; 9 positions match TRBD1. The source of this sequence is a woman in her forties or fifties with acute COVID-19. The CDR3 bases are TGTGCCAGCAGTTACTCCGGGACAGGGTCAGGGCTAGATACGCAGTATTTT. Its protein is CASSYSGTGSGLDTQYF.